This T cell receptor beta chain was captured in a study of beta chain features in type 1 diabetes. Whole-study results and caveats: Type 1 diabetes patients had moderately but significantly shorter TCRB CDR3s in all four CD4+ subsets. VDJ junctions from patients with type 1 diabetes contained fewer insertions and more deletions.

cDNA synthesis used the whole RNA isolate, giving expressed TCRB sequences. Using immunoSEQ multiplex PCR, the repertoire was profiled, and TCRdb retains in-frame clones only, with some absent. Of around 600,000 clones listed, around 11% are singletons. With regard to this clone: The antigen is unknown.

The length of the CDR3 is 14 residues. CDR1 and CDR2 (germline): SGDLS, YYNGEE. Trimming took 0 bases from V and 1 from J, leaving 7 bases between them. The V gene is TRBV9, the J gene TRBJ1-1; D is ambiguous. This TCR was recovered from a man under 40 with type 1 diabetes. Sample: naive CD4+ T cells from blood. The CDR3 spells CASSVAQGNTEAFF. The CDR3 region has the DNA TGTGCCAGCAGCGTAGCTCAAGGGAACACTGAAGCTTTCTTT.